Below are 8 T cell receptor beta chains sequenced from a single sample in a study of cytotoxic CD8 clonotypes in ibrutinib-treated CLL. Repertoires were generated with immunoSEQ multiplex PCR, while TCRdb's copy carries only in-frame clones and drops some. The data contain 90,000 to 100,000 clones, about 78% of them singletons. The sequenced sample was PBMCs, obtained after 12 months of ibrutinib treatment. These receptors came from a human donor with chronic lymphocytic leukemia.

This clone was found once. The V gene is TRBV5-1, the J gene TRBJ2-3; D is unresolved. V shed 2 bases and J shed 0 bases, with 4 bases lying between them. The germline gives CDR1 SGHRS, CDR2 YFSETQ. This CDR3 spans 13 amino acids. CDR3 nucleotides: TGCGCCAGCAGCTTCATTAGCACAGATACGCAGTATTTT. Translated, it gives CASSFISTDTQYF. Looking up the rest from reference TRBV5-1 and TRBJ2-3 gives the full variable domain: KAGVTQTPRYLIKTRGQQVTLSCSPISGHRSVSWYQQTPGQGLQFLFEYFSETQRNKGNFPGRFSGRQFSNSRSEMNVSTLELGDSALYLCASSFISTDTQYFGPGTRLTVL.

The rearrangement joins TRBV19 to TRBJ2-2; weak D call: TRBD1 (6 bases). The ends were cut back, 5 bases at V and 5 bases at J, with 9 bases in the middle. The CDR3 sequence is 13 residues long. The germline CDR1 and CDR2 sequences are LNHDA and SQIVND (reference sequence). For the CDR3, the DNA is TGTGCCAGTAGTCTCGGACAGACCGGGGAGCTGTTTTTT. Its protein is CASSLGQTGELFF.

J is TRBJ1-1 and V is TRBV29-1; D might be TRBD1 (6 bases). The germline V gene encodes CDR1 SQVTM and CDR2 ANQGSEA. The length of the CDR3 is 11 residues. V lost 7 bases to trimming and J lost 1 base, with 7 bases between them. CDR3 sequence: CSGQENTEAFF. The CDR3 DNA reads as TGCAGCGGACAGGAGAACACTGAAGCTTTCTTT.

The chain has TRBV2 and TRBJ1-4; D uncertain. Germline V gives CDR1 SNHLY, CDR2 FYNNEI. The CDR3 sequence is 18 residues long. Trimming left V 2 bases short and J 5 bases short, with 21 bases between. The CDR3 region has the DNA TGTGCCAGCAGTGAAAGGCGGACCGCGAACCCCGAAAATGAAAAACTGTTTTTT. Translation: CASSERRTANPENEKLFF.

The DNA for the CDR3 is TGTGCCAGTAGTCGACAGGGGGCGAACACTGAAGCTTTCTTT. This encodes CASSRQGANTEAFF. The V gene is TRBV19, the J gene TRBJ1-1; 10 nucleotides line up with TRBD1. Germline assignment: CDR1 LNHDA and CDR2 SQIVND (reference sequence). CDR3 length equals 14 residues. Germline trimming cut 5 bases from V and 1 base from J; bases unmatched to any gene: 1.

This clone was found once. The chain has TRBV2 and TRBJ2-5, with 8 bases fitting TRBD1. This CDR3 region has 14 residues. The V gene end was trimmed by 6 bases and the J gene end by 3 bases; junction bases not matched to a gene: 6. Looked up from germline, CDR1 is SNHLY and CDR2 is FYNNEI. This CDR3 reads CASSQDRAEETQYF. CDR3 DNA sequence: TGTGCCAGCAGCCAGGACAGGGCAGAAGAGACCCAGTACTTC.

The chain carries TRBV18 and TRBJ2-2; D is undetermined. CDR3 length: 16 amino acids. The germline CDR1 and CDR2 sequences are KGHSH and LQKENI. Trimming shortened V by 6 bases and J by 0 bases, and 14 bases separated the two germline ends. CDR3 protein: CASSLSQTANTGELFF. CDR3 DNA: TGTGCCAGCTCCCTATCGCAGACCGCGAACACCGGGGAGCTGTTTTTT.

This chain connects TRBV7-9 to TRBJ1-2; D possibly corresponds to TRBD1 (5 bases). CDR1 and CDR2 from the germline V gene are SEHNR and FQNEAQ (reference sequence). The CDR3 spans 12 residues. V was clipped by 5 bases and J by 7 bases, with 11 bases between them. CDR3 DNA: TGTGCCAGCAGCCCCGGGACTCTTGGCTACACCTTC. This codes for CASSPGTLGYTF.